This is a list of T cell receptor beta chains from one sample in a study of CD8 T cells in ankylosing spondylitis. TCRdb reprocessed the 5' RACE reads with MiXCR, giving one entry per CDR3 protein. Among about 280,000 distinct CDR3 sequences listed, around 19% were seen once. Sequencing was carried out using blood, either unsorted or a sorted T cell fraction (not recorded which). The receptor source for this set is a male donor with ankylosing spondylitis or in good health (not recorded which). Each CDR3 is given without its conserved first and last residue. The order of the fields is D gene, clone size, V gene, CDR3 protein. D genes are given only for firm matches. Clone size is stated in some rows and not others, as once, few, many or a class when expanded.

D gene: NA; clone size: NA; V gene: TRBV12-3/TRBV12-4; CDR3 protein: ASSFQEVGTGELF
D gene: NA; clone size: NA; V gene: TRBV9; CDR3 protein: ASSVGAPNTEAF
D gene: TRBD2; clone size: NA; V gene: TRBV6-4; CDR3 protein: ASSAGTSGGNTGELF
D gene: TRBD1; clone size: NA; V gene: TRBV6-5; CDR3 protein: ASSYSLGTGGDAF
D gene: NA; clone size: NA; V gene: TRBV5-4; CDR3 protein: ASSFLDRGAF
D gene: NA; clone size: few; V gene: TRBV3-1; CDR3 protein: ASSFQQVDTQY
D gene: NA; clone size: few; V gene: TRBV20-1; CDR3 protein: SATVEARSNSPLH
D gene: NA; clone size: NA; V gene: TRBV6-5; CDR3 protein: ASSYSGGDNQPQH
D gene: TRBD1; clone size: few; V gene: TRBV27; CDR3 protein: ASLSRTGGFYNSPLH
D gene: TRBD1; clone size: NA; V gene: TRBV3-1; CDR3 protein: ATCSPGGNTGELF
D gene: NA; clone size: NA; V gene: TRBV6-5; CDR3 protein: ASSYSTRGYTEAF
D gene: TRBD2; clone size: NA; V gene: TRBV4-1; CDR3 protein: ASSQPSGFYNEQF